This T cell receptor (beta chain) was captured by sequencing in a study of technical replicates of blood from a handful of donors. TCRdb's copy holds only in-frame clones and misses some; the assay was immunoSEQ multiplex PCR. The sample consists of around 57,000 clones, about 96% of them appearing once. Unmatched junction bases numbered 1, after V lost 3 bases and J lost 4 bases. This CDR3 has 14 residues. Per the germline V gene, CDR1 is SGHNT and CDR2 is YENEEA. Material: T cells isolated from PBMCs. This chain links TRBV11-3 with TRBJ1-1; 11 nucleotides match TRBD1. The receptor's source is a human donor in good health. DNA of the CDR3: TGTGCCAGCAGCTTCGGACAGGGGGCCACTGAAGCTTTCTTT. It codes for CASSFGQGATEAFF.